This passage covers 10 T cell receptor beta chains from one sample sequenced in a study of PD-1 blockade in mismatch repair-deficient tumors. Here immunoSEQ multiplex PCR was the method, and the copy in TCRdb shows in-frame clones only, minus some. Altogether 120,000 or so clones are present, around nine tenths being singletons, with the ten largest covering approximately 12%. The source material was peripheral blood, sampled approximately 72 weeks after starting pembrolizumab. The receptor source for this set is an adult with mismatch repair-deficient cancer.

The J gene is TRBJ2-5, the V gene TRBV7-9, with D possibly matching TRBD1 (6 bases). Trimming removed 0 bases at V and 3 bases at J, with 8 bases between. This CDR3 has 14 residues. CDR1 and CDR2 from the germline V gene are SEHNR and FQNEAQ (reference sequence). The DNA for the CDR3 is TGTGCCAGCAGCTTAGCGTCAGGGGAAGAGACCCAGTACTTC. Protein: CASSLASGEETQYF.

A few counts support this clone. CDR3 nucleotides: TGTGCCTGGAGTGTACGCAGGACAGGCAAAAGTGGCTACACCTTC. Protein product: CAWSVRRTGKSGYTF. The chain joins TRBV30 to TRBJ1-2, with TRBD1 identical over 7 bases. The V and J ends lost 0 bases and 7 bases, in that order; junction bases with no gene match: 11. This CDR3 spans 15 amino acids. Per germline, CDR1 GTSNPN and CDR2 SVGIG (reference sequence). Combining the CDR3 with reference TRBV30 and TRBJ1-2 gives the whole variable domain SQTIHQWPATLVQPVGSPLSLECTVEGTSNPNLYWYRQAAGRGLQLLFYSVGIGQISSEVPQNLSASRPQDRQFILSSKKLLLSDSGFYLCAWSVRRTGKSGYTFGSGTRLTVV.

V is TRBV6-4 and J is TRBJ2-2; 10 nucleotides match TRBD2. Trimming took 4 bases from V and 4 from J; bases not matched to a gene: 0. The germline gives CDR1 MRHNA, CDR2 SNTAGT. The CDR3 consists of 14 residues. The DNA of the CDR3 is TGTGCCAGCAGTGTAGCGGGAGGCACCGGGGAGCTGTTTTTT. It specifies CASSVAGGTGELFF.

A remark on this clone: Other DNA sequences within the sample encode an identical CDR3. The V gene is TRBV5-1, the J gene TRBJ1-1; no firm D call. Trimming left V 0 bases short and J 5 bases short, with 11 bases between. CDR1 is SGHRS and CDR2 is YFSETQ in the germline V gene. The CDR3 runs to 14 residues. CDR3 nucleotides: TGCGCCAGCAGCTTGGCTCCGGAGGTGACTGAAGCTTTCTTT. It yields the protein CASSLAPEVTEAFF.

The chain joins TRBV19 to TRBJ2-1; 9 bases align to TRBD2. The trim removed 3 bases at V and 9 bases at J, leaving 6 bases unmatched. The CDR3 runs to 14 residues. Germline CDR1 LNHDA, CDR2 SQIVND (reference sequence). The CDR3 sequence is CASSIQREVSEQFF. Here the CDR3 DNA reads TGTGCCAGTAGTATCCAGCGGGAGGTCAGTGAGCAGTTCTTC.

The chain uses TRBV5-6 and TRBJ2-7, with 9 nucleotides matching TRBD1. The CDR3 consists of 15 residues. Per the germline V gene, CDR1 is SGHDT and CDR2 is YYEEEE. After removal of 2 bases from V and 5 bases from J, the junction contained 8 bases not matched to a gene. CDR3 loop: CASSLIPGQGHEQYF. DNA for the CDR3: TGTGCCAGCAGCTTAATTCCGGGACAGGGACACGAGCAGTACTTC.

J is TRBJ2-4 and V is TRBV11-3, with unresolved D. Germline CDR1 reads SGHNT; CDR2 reads YENEEA. Trimming removed 8 bases at V and 0 bases at J, with 29 bases between. The CDR3 consists of 20 residues. This chain's CDR3 is CASPSPPFQKKALAKNIQYF. The CDR3 DNA is TGTGCCAGCCCTTCTCCCCCCTTTCAAAAAAAAGCGCTAGCCAAAAACATTCAGTACTTC.

The chain links TRBV30 to TRBJ1-1; 10 nucleotides line up with TRBD1. This CDR3 comprises 15 residues. V shed 2 bases, J shed 5 bases, and the junction held 8 bases outside the gene matches. The germline CDR1 and CDR2 sequences are GTSNPN and SVGIG (reference sequence). CDR3 coding DNA: TGTGCCTGGAGTAGACAGGGGGCTGGGTTTACTGAAGCTTTCTTT. Its translation: CAWSRQGAGFTEAFF.

The chain is built from TRBV4-1 and TRBJ1-1, with a tentative D call TRBD1 (6 bases). Trimming removed 4 bases at V and 5 bases at J, with 11 bases between. This CDR3 is 13 amino acids long. The germline V gene encodes CDR1 MGHRA and CDR2 YSYEKL. The CDR3 bases are TGCGCCAGCAGCCTCCAGGGGTGGACTGAAGCTTTCTTT. This translates into CASSLQGWTEAFF.

The chain recombines TRBV14 with TRBJ2-7, with D perhaps TRBD1 or TRBD2 (6 bases each). V was trimmed by 4 bases and J by 5 bases, leaving 15 bases between them. The CDR3 is 14 amino acids. The germline gives CDR1 SGHDN, CDR2 FVKESK. CDR3 in DNA: TGTGCCAGCAGCCGGACCGGGGGCGGGCACGAGCAGTACTTC. This sequence encodes CASSRTGGGHEQYF.